This T cell receptor (beta chain) was captured by sequencing in a study of long-term antiretroviral therapy in people with HIV. An immunoSEQ assay, version v3.0, was performed at survey level. Some clones are missing from TCRdb's copy, which holds only in-frame ones; the method was immunoSEQ multiplex PCR. Among 15,000 to 20,000 clones, around 91% were seen once, and the ten largest hold 8.5% to 10%. Germline CDR1 is GTSNPN and CDR2 is SVGIG (reference sequence). The ends were cut back, 1 base at V and 0 bases at J, with 14 bases in the middle. This CDR3 contains 16 residues. Material: unsorted PBMCs, obtained 3 years after starting antiretroviral therapy. The chain employs TRBV30 and TRBJ2-3; D is possibly TRBD2 (5 bases). The TCR sequence derives from a man aged 45-65 years with HIV. This CDR3 is CAWSGVRLASTDTQYF. CDR3 DNA sequence: TGTGCCTGGAGTGGAGTGAGGCTAGCAAGCACAGATACGCAGTATTTT. Together with reference TRBV30 and TRBJ2-3, the CDR3 gives the full variable domain: SQTIHQWPATLVQPVGSPLSLECTVEGTSNPNLYWYRQAAGRGLQLLFYSVGIGQISSEVPQNLSASRPQDRQFILSSKKLLLSDSGFYLCAWSGVRLASTDTQYFGPGTRLTVL.